The entry that follows covers one T cell receptor beta chain sequence. Its antigen is not yet known. No much larger clonotype is one base removed from it; base qualities were not supplied. Donors were 30 to 45 systemically healthy Caucasian individuals from Russia aged 6 to 90 years. Around 9.8 milliliters of peripheral blood were collected from each donor into EDTA-treated Vacutainer tubes. Ficoll-Paque density-gradient centrifugation was used to isolate PBMCs, with at least 7 million per sample. Trizol reagent was used to extract total RNA from PBMCs, with at least 5.5 micrograms per sample. For every donor, an aliquot of PBMCs went through flow cytometry to measure the percentages of naive CD45RAhigh/CD27high T cells. The library was prepared using 5' RACE. For sequencing, an Illumina HiSeq 2500 was employed. A second PCR of roughly 6 to 11 cycles was performed with a sample-barcoded 5' primer and a J-beta primer mix. A unique molecular identifier was introduced onto each TCR beta cDNA molecule by a template-switch 5' adaptor carrying 12 random nucleotides. At least 2.5 million CDR3-containing paired-end reads were obtained from each sample. All of the RNA was converted into first-strand cDNA using the Mint cDNA synthesis kit, with a TRBC-specific oligonucleotide serving as the primer. All cDNA was treated with uracil-DNA glycosylase and then went through a first 18-cycle PCR with the universal primers M1SS and BC2_uni_R. The published analysis was carried out like this. Each sample was normalized by randomly selecting 1 million high-quality reads, each carrying a distinct molecular identifier. Reads sharing molecular identifiers were discarded rather than binned into consensus sequences. MiTCR, with a Q25 quality threshold and the strictest error-elimination algorithm, was used for CDR3 identification, clonotype clustering and error correction. A nonparametric unseen species model with Euler transformation was used to estimate lower-bound total TCR beta diversity. TCRdb reanalyzed the raw reads on its own, using fastp at Q25 for trimming and MiXCR for clone calling, and kept in-frame beta chains. Every distinct CDR3 protein forms one entry, paired with its most common genes and DNA. None of the V and J calls come from the authors' own analysis; TCRdb made them. The sample yields over 450,000 distinct CDR3 sequences; 24% were counted once. The top ten hold under 9% of the sample.

The data derive from a study of blood T cells in healthy people across ages (dated by TCRdb to 2013 to 2016). Study-level background: Template switching captured roughly one uniquely barcoded TCR beta cDNA molecule per two T cells in model experiments. Using deep sequencing normalized with unique cDNA molecular identifiers, the study measured how TCR beta repertoire diversity changes with age. The donors were divided into four age groups: young (average around 17 years), middle-aged (under 40), aged (roughly 66) and long-lived (roughly 88). Two additional independent replicas of 1 million unique cDNA reads from the same blood draw were analyzed for two donors (one aged 18 to 30 and one aged 80 or older).

Here is what the overall study found, with its caveats: Observed TCR beta diversity correlated strongly with the percentage of naive T cells measured by flow cytometry. Estimates of total diversity based on one million sequenced T cells were considered lower bounds and underestimates. Conclusive comparison of naive and antigen-experienced compartments was prevented by the profiling of bulk unsorted PBMCs. Observed TCR beta diversity per million T cells fell roughly linearly with age, and a significant reduction was already apparent by age around 44. The CMV infection status of donors was not known, potentially confounding age-related changes in expanded clonotypes. Compared with the aged group, the long-lived group had more naive CD4+ T cells, fewer expanded clones and increased TCR diversity, suggesting age selection.

These records were also assigned to another study, of T cells of mothers and their children. The other study reports the following: Nine systemically healthy Caucasian individuals served as donors, namely three mothers together with their six children. cDNA synthesis used all of the extracted RNA, with 1.5 ug of RNA in each 15 ul reaction. Sample barcodes and 2-4 random nucleotides were added via the M1S primer in the second PCR. Over 9.5 million TCR beta CDR3 reads were obtained for each mother, and approximately 3 million reads were obtained for each child. TCR recombination output is similarly shaped by thymic selection in related and unrelated pairs, with a minor effect exerted by inherited differences. Normalized repertoire overlap in related mother-child pairs was always slightly higher than in unrelated mother-child pairs, but the difference was never significant. Persistent microchimeric T cell clones were not detected, at a sensitivity of approximately 100 clones per million clonotypes. To look for features that set related mother-child pairs apart from unrelated individuals, the researchers ran deep NGS to compare the TCR beta repertoires of mothers and children. Mothers averaged about 40 +/- 4 years of age and children averaged approximately 12 +/- 4 years. After adapter ligation was performed with NEBNext reagents, the libraries were sequenced on an Illumina HiSeq 2000 with 100+100 nt paired-end reads. Mother and child libraries were prepared a month apart and sequenced in separate runs to prevent cross-contamination. Between about 500,000 and 2,100,000 distinct TCR beta clonotypes were identified per donor. Naive TCR beta clonotypes were estimated from low-frequency clonotypes matched to each donor's FACS-determined naive share, without sorting.

The sequenced sample consisted of blood. The receptor's source is a boy between 10 and 17 years old in good health.

The CDR3 region has the sequence CASSFRYNVYRSRSGANVLTF. The DNA sequence is given as TGCGCCAGCAGCTTCAGGTACAATGTCTACAGGTCTCGCTCTGGGGCCAACGTCCTGACTTTC. Recombination linked TRBV5-1 to TRBJ2-6, and possibly TRBD1, on 5 matching bases. According to the germline V gene, CDR1 reads SGHRS and CDR2 reads YFSETQ. The CDR3 contains 21 residues, cysteine and phenylalanine counted. Of all the DNA, just the CDR3 is kept, 63 bases in frame from base 1. The junction shows trimming of 2 bases on V and 0 bases on J, plus 24 bases between the germline ends.